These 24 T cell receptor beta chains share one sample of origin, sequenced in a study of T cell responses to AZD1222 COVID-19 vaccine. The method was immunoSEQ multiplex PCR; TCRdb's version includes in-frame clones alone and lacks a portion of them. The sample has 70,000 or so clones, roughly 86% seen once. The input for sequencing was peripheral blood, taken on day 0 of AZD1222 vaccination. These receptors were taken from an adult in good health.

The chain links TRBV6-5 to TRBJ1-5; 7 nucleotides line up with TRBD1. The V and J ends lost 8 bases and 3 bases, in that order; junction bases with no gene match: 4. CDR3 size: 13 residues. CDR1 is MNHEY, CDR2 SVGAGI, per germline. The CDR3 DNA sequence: TGTGCCAGCCGGGACAGAGCCAATCAGCCCCAGCATTTT. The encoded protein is CASRDRANQPQHF.

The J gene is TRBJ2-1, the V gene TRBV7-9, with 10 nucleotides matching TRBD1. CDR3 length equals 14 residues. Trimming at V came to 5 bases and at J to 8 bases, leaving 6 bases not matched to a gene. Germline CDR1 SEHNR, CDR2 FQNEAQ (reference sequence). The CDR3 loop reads CASSPGQGLHEQFF. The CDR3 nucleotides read TGTGCCAGCAGCCCGGGACAGGGGCTCCATGAGCAGTTCTTC.

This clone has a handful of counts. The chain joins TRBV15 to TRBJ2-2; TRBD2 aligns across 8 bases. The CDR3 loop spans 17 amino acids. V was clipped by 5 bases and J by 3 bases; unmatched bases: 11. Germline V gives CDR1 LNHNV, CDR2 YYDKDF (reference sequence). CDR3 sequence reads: CATSLGVAGSDTGELFF. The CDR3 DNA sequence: TGTGCCACCAGCCTAGGGGTAGCGGGATCGGACACCGGGGAGCTGTTTTTT.

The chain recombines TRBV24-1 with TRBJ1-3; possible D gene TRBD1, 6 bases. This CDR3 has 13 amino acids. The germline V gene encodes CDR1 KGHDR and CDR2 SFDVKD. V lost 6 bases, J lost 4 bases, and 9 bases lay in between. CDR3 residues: CATSPGAGNTIYF. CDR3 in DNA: TGTGCCACCAGTCCAGGGGCCGGAAACACCATATATTTT.

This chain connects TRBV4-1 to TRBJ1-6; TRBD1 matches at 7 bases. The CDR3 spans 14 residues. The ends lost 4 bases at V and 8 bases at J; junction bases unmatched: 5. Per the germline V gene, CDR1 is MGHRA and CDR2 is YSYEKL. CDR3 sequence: CASSPRQGDSPLHF. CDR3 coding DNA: TGCGCCAGCAGCCCCCGACAGGGTGATTCACCCCTCCACTTT.

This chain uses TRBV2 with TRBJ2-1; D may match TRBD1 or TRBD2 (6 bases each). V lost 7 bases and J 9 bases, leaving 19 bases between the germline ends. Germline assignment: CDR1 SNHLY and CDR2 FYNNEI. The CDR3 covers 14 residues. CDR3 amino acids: CASMGDLGAAEQFF. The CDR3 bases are TGTGCCAGCATGGGGGACTTGGGGGCCGCTGAGCAGTTCTTC. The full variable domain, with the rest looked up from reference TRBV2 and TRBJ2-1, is EPEVTQTPSHQVTQMGQEVILRCVPISNHLYFYWYRQILGQKVEFLVSFYNNEISEKSEIFDDQFSVERPDGSNFTLKIRSTKLEDSAMYFCASMGDLGAAEQFFGPGTRLTVL.

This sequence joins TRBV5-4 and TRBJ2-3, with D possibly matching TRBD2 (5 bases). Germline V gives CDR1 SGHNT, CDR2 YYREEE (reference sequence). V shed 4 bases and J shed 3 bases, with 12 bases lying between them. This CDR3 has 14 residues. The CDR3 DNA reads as TGTGCCAGCAGCCGTCTACTAGGAACAGATACGCAGTATTTT. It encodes CASSRLLGTDTQYF.

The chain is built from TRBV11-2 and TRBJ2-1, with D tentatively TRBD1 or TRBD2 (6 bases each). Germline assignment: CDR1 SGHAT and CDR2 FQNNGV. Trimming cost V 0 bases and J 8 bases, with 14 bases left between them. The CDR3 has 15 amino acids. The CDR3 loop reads CASSLDDFGGYEQFF. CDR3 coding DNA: TGTGCCAGCAGCTTAGACGATTTCGGGGGCTATGAGCAGTTCTTC.

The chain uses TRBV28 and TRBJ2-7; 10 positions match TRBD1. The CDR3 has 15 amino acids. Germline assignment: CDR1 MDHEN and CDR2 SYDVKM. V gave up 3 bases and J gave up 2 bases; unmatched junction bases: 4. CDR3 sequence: CASSFMGQGTYEQYF. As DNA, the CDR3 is TGTGCCAGCAGTTTCATGGGACAGGGGACCTACGAGCAGTACTTC.

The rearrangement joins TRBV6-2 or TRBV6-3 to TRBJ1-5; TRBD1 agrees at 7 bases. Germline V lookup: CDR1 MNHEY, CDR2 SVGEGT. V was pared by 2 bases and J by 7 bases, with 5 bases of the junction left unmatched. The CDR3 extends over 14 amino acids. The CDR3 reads CASSYGAGGQPQHF. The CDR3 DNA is TGTGCCAGCAGTTACGGGGCAGGGGGGCAGCCCCAGCATTTT.

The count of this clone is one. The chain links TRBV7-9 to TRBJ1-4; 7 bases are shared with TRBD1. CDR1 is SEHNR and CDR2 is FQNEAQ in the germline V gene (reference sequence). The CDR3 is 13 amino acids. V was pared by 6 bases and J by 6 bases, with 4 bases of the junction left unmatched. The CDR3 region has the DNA TGTGCCAGCAGGCGGACAGGCGATGAAAAACTGTTTTTT. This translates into CASRRTGDEKLFF.

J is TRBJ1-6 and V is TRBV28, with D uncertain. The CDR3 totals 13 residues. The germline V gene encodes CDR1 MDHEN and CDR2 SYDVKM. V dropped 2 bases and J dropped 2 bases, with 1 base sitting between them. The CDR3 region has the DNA TGTGCCAGCAGTTTACCCTATAATTCACCCCTCCACTTT. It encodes CASSLPYNSPLHF.

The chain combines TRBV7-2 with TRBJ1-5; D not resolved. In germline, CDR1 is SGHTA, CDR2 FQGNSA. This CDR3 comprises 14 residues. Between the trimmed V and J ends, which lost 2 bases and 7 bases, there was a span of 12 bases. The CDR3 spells CASSLSGHDQPQHF. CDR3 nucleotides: TGTGCCAGCAGCTTATCAGGCCACGACCAGCCCCAGCATTTT. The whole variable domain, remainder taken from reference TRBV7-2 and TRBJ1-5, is GAGVSQSPSNKVTEKGKDVELRCDPISGHTALYWYRQSLGQGLEFLIYFQGNSAPDKSGLPSDRFSAERTGGSVSTLTIQRTQQEDSAVYLCASSLSGHDQPQHFGDGTRLSIL.

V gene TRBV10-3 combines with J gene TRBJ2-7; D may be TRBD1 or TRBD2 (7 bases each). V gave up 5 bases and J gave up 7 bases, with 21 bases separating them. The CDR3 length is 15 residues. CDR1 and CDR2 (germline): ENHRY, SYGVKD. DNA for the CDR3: TGTGCCATCAGTCGTTCTAATTCAGGGGGGGGAGAGCAGTACTTC. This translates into CAISRSNSGGGEQYF.

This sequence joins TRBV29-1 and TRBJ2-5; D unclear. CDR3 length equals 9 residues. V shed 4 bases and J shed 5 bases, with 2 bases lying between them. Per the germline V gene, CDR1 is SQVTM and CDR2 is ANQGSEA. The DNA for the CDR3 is TGCAGCGTTGGGGAGACCCAGTACTTC. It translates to CSVGETQYF.

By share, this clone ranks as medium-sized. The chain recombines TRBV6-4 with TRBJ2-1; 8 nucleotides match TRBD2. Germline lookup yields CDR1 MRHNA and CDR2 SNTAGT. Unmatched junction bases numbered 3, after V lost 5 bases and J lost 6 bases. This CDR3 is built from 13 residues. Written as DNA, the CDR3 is TGTGCCAGCAGTCCCGGGACTAGCAATGAGCAGTTCTTC. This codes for CASSPGTSNEQFF.

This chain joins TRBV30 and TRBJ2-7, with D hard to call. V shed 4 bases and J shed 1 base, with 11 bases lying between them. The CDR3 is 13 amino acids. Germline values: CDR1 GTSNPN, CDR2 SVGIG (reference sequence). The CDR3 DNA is TGTGCCTGGACCCGGACGCTATCCTACGAGCAGTACTTC. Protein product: CAWTRTLSYEQYF.

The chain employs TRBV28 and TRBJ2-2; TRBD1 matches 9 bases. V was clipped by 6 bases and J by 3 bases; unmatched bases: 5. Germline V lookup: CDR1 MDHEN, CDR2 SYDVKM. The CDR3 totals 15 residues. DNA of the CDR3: TGTGCCAGCAGCCGGGACAGGGCTTACACCGGGGAGCTGTTTTTT. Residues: CASSRDRAYTGELFF. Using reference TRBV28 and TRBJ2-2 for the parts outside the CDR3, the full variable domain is DVKVTQSSRYLVKRTGEKVFLECVQDMDHENMFWYRQDPGLGLRLIYFSYDVKMKEKGDIPEGYSVSREKKERFSLILESASTNQTSMYLCASSRDRAYTGELFFGEGSRLTVL.

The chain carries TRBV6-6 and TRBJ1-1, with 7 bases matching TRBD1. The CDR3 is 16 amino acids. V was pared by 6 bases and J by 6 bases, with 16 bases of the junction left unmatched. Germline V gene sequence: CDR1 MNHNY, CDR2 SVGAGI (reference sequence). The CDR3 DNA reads TGTGCCAGCAGGACAAGTCTCACAGGGGATTGGGCTGAAGCTTTCTTT. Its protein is CASRTSLTGDWAEAFF.

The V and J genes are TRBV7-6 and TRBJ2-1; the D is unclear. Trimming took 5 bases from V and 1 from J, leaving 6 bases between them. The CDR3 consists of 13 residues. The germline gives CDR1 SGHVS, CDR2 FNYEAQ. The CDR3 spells CASSLQSYNEQFF. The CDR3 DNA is TGTGCCAGCAGCCTGCAGTCCTACAATGAGCAGTTCTTC.

CDR3 bases: TGCGCCAGCAGTGACCCTAGCGGGGACTACAATGAGCAGTTCTTC. It yields the protein CASSDPSGDYNEQFF. The V gene is TRBV10-2, the J gene TRBJ2-1; 9 bases are a match to TRBD2. The germline V gene has CDR1 WSHSY and CDR2 SAAADI. The CDR3 is 15 residues long. Trimming at V came to 3 bases and at J to 3 bases, leaving 3 bases not matched to a gene.

The CDR3 here is CASSQVFAEAVHTDTQYF. The CDR3 DNA reads as TGCGCCAGCAGCCAAGTTTTCGCGGAGGCAGTCCACACAGATACGCAGTATTTT. The chain has TRBV4-1 and TRBJ2-3; TRBD2 is a possible D gene (5 bases). From germline, CDR1 is MGHRA and CDR2 YSYEKL. This CDR3 region has 18 residues. Trimming removed 1 base at V and 2 bases at J, with 19 bases between.

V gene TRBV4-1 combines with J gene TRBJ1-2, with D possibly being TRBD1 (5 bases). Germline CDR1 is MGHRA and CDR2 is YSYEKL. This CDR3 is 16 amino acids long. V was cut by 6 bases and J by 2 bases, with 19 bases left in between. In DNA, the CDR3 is TGCGCCAGCAGATCCGCTGATACCTGGGGGAACTATGGCTACACCTTC. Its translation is CASRSADTWGNYGYTF.

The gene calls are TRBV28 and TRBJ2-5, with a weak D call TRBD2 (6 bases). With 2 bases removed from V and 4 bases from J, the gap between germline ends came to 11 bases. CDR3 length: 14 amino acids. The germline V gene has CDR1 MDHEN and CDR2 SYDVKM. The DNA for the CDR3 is TGTGCCAGCAGTTTAAGAGTCGGGAGAGAGACCCAGTACTTC. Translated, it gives CASSLRVGRETQYF.